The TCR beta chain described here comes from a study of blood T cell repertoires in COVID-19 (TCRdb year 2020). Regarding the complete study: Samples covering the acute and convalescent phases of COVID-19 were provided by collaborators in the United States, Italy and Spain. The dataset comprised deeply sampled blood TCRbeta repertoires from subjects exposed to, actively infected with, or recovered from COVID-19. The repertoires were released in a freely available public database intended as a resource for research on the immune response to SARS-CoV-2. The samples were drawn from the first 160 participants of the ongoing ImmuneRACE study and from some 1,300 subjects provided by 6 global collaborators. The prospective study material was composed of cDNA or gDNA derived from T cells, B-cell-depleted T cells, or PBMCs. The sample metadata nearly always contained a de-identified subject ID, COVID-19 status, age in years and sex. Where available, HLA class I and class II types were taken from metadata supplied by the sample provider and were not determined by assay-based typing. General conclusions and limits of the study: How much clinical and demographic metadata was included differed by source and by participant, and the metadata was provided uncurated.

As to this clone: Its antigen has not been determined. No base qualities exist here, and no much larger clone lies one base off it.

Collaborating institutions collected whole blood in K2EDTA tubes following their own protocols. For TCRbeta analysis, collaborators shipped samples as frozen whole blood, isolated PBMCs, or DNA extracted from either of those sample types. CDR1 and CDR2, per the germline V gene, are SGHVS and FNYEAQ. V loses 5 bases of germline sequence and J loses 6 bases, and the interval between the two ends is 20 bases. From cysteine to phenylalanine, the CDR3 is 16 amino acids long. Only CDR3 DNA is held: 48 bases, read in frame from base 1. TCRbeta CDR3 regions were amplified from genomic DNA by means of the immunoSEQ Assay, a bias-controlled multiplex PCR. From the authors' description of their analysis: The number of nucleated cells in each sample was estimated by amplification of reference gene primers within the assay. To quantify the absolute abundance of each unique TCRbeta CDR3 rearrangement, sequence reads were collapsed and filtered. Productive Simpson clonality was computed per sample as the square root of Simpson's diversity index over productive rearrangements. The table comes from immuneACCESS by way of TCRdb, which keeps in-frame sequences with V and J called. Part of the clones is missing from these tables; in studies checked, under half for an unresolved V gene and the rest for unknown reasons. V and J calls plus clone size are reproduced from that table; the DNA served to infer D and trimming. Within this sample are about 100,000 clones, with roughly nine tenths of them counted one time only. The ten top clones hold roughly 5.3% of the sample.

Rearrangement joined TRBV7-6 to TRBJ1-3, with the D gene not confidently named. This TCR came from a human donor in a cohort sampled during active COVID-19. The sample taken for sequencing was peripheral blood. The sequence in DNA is TGTGCCAGCAGCCCCCCACTCGTGTTAGCGGAAAACACCATATATTTT. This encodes CASSPPLVLAENTIYF.